The rows below give T cell receptor beta chains drawn from one sample of a study of regulatory dendritic cells for organ transplantation. No antigens are known for them. The method was immunoSEQ multiplex PCR; TCRdb's version includes in-frame clones alone and lacks a portion of them. The data hold over 9,500 clones, with roughly 89% observed a single time. Sequenced sample: naive CD8+ T cells from blood cultured with regulatory dendritic cells. These receptors came from a human donor in good health. Both conserved end residues are part of each CDR3. D genes are given only for firm matches. Where a row states a size, it is once, few, many or the class of an expanded clone; other rows omit it.

J | size | V | D | CDR3 | DNA
TRBJ1-2 | NA | TRBV27 | NA | CASLGFYGYTF | TGTGCCAGTCTAGGTTTCTATGGCTACACCTTC
TRBJ2-1 | NA | TRBV29-1 | TRBD2 | CSVEGSGRAPPWEQFF | TGCAGCGTTGAGGGTAGCGGGAGGGCACCGCCATGGGAGCAGTTCTTC
TRBJ2-3 | NA | TRBV19 | NA | CASSILGPITRDTQYF | TGTGCCAGTAGTATTCTGGGACCGATTACTAGGGATACGCAGTATTTT
TRBJ2-7 | NA | TRBV4-3 | TRBD1 | CASSVAALRDRGRYEQYF | TGCGCCAGCTCTGTGGCGGCACTCCGGGACAGGGGGCGGTACGAGCAGTACTTC
TRBJ2-1 | NA | TRBV13 | NA | CASSVRGGGKNEQFF | TGTGCCAGCAGCGTCAGGGGTGGCGGGAAGAATGAGCAGTTCTTC
TRBJ1-2 | NA | TRBV5-5 | NA | CASSLARDNYGYTF | TGTGCCAGCAGCTTGGCCAGGGATAACTATGGCTACACCTTC
TRBJ1-2 | few | TRBV5-4 | NA | CASSWGHVANYGYTF | TGTGCCAGCAGCTGGGGGCACGTGGCGAACTATGGCTACACCTTC
TRBJ2-2 | few | TRBV7-3 | NA | CASSLDPANTGELFF | TGTGCCAGCAGCTTAGATCCAGCGAACACCGGGGAGCTGTTTTTT
TRBJ2-3 | NA | TRBV27 | NA | CASSPTENTQYF | TGTGCCAGCAGCCCTACGGAGAATACGCAGTATTTT
TRBJ2-3 | NA | TRBV7-6 | NA | CASSFEAGPDTQYF | TGTGCCAGCAGCTTTGAGGCGGGCCCAGATACGCAGTATTTT
TRBJ1-1 | few | TRBV19 | NA | CASSIVTEAFF | TGTGCCAGTAGTATCGTCACTGAAGCTTTCTTT
TRBJ1-2 | once | TRBV30 | NA | CAWKGPRRVYGYTF | TGTGCCTGGAAGGGCCCCCGACGGGTGTATGGCTACACCTTC
TRBJ1-2 | once | TRBV27 | NA | CASSFGMRGGYTF | TGTGCCAGCAGTTTTGGTATGAGGGGTGGCTACACCTTC
TRBJ2-7 | NA | TRBV7-9 | NA | CASSLRTGAYEQYF | TGTGCCAGCAGCCTCCGCACGGGGGCCTACGAGCAGTACTTC
TRBJ1-1 | once | TRBV6-5 | TRBD1 | CASSLTHQGASEAFF | TGTGCCAGCAGCCTAACCCACCAGGGGGCCTCTGAAGCTTTCTTT
TRBJ1-5 | NA | TRBV28 | NA | CASVGYSNQPQHF | TGTGCCAGCGTAGGATATAGCAATCAGCCCCAGCATTTT
TRBJ1-5 | NA | TRBV28 | NA | CASSFNQPQHF | TGTGCCAGCAGTTTTAATCAGCCCCAGCATTTT
TRBJ2-3 | NA | TRBV2 | NA | CASSVRNWDTQYF | TGTGCCAGCAGTGTTAGAAACTGGGATACGCAGTATTTT
TRBJ1-4 | NA | TRBV7-8 | TRBD1 | CASSLEGAGRLFF | TGTGCCAGCAGCTTAGAGGGGGCAGGGCGACTGTTTTTT
TRBJ2-7 | NA | TRBV7-9 | NA | CASSSHDYEQYF | TGTGCCAGCAGCTCCCACGACTACGAGCAGTACTTC
TRBJ1-1 | NA | TRBV27 | NA | CASSLRWTPNTEAFF | TGTGCCAGCAGTTTAAGGTGGACACCCAACACTGAAGCTTTCTTT
TRBJ1-2 | few | TRBV7-2 | TRBD1 | CASSLGWTGTYGYTF | TGTGCCAGCAGCTTAGGATGGACAGGGACGTATGGCTACACCTTC
TRBJ2-7 | NA | TRBV29-1 | NA | CSVGRQDSYEQYF | TGCAGCGTTGGACGGCAGGATTCCTACGAGCAGTACTTC
TRBJ1-2 | once | TRBV27 | NA | CASSLSAGPLNYGYTF | TGTGCCAGCAGTTTATCGGCGGGGCCCCTTAACTATGGCTACACCTTC
TRBJ2-3 | NA | TRBV7-2 | TRBD2 | CASSDRLAVNTDTQYF | TGTGCCAGCAGCGACCGACTAGCAGTGAACACAGATACGCAGTATTTT
TRBJ1-2 | once | TRBV2 | NA | CATPGADNGYTF | TGTGCCACCCCGGGGGCGGATAACGGCTACACCTTC
TRBJ2-4 | once | TRBV7-6 | TRBD2 | CASRSGRGEGKNIQYF | TGTGCCAGCAGGTCCGGACGAGGGGAGGGCAAAAACATTCAGTACTTC
TRBJ2-7 | NA | TRBV2 | NA | CAIDLTGRTYEQYF | TGTGCCATCGATTTGACAGGGAGGACCTACGAGCAGTACTTC
TRBJ2-1 | NA | TRBV10-1 | NA | CASSAGTSPAVF | TGCGCCAGCAGTGCCGGGACATCCCCTGCGGTCTTC
TRBJ2-3 | NA | TRBV7-8 | TRBD2 | CASLPISGIADTQYF | TGTGCCAGCCTGCCTATTAGCGGGATCGCAGATACGCAGTATTTT
TRBJ2-7 | NA | TRBV29-1 | NA | CSAGLGEGYEQYF | TGCAGCGCTGGGCTGGGGGAAGGCTACGAGCAGTACTTC
TRBJ1-3 | once | TRBV4-3 | NA | CASSQDPGPGNTIYF | TGCGCCAGCAGCCAAGATCCAGGCCCTGGAAACACCATATATTTT
TRBJ2-3 | NA | TRBV28 | TRBD2 | CASSWTSGSSPQYF | TGTGCCAGCAGTTGGACTAGCGGGAGTTCTCCGCAGTATTTT
TRBJ1-4 | few | TRBV7-9 | NA | CASSNEKLFF | TGTGCCAGCAGTAATGAAAAACTGTTTTTT
TRBJ1-5 | NA | TRBV4-1 | TRBD1 | CASSLGTGYNQPQHF | TGCGCCAGCAGCCTGGGGACAGGCTATAATCAGCCCCAGCATTTT
TRBJ2-1 | once | TRBV27 | TRBD1 | CASSSGNTGGSYNEQFF | TGTGCCAGCAGTTCGGGAAATACAGGGGGTTCCTACAATGAGCAGTTCTTC